One and the same sample provided the 17 T cell receptor beta chains below, sequenced in a study of T cells in localized non-small cell lung cancer. Assay used: immunoSEQ multiplex PCR; TCRdb lists only in-frame clones, some missing. This table has approximately 100,000 clones, approximately 90% appearing once. The sample was PBMCs, taken before any cancer treatment. These receptors were collected from a woman aged 35 to 70 with stage II squamous cell lung carcinoma.

This clone was seen once. Here the CDR3 DNA reads TGTGCCAGCAGTGAATCCCCCCCCCGGTGGGGGGAGGGCGAAAAACTGTTTTTT. It translates to CASSESPPRWGEGEKLFF. This chain links TRBV25-1 with TRBJ1-4, with D maybe TRBD1 (5 bases). CDR1 and CDR2 from the germline V gene are MGHDK and SYGVNS. The CDR3 loop spans 18 amino acids. V lost 1 base and J lost 8, with 23 bases in between.

Here the CDR3 reads CASSEFPGRDSPLHF. DNA of the CDR3: TGTGCCAGCAGTGAATTCCCAGGGAGGGATTCACCCCTCCACTTT. The chain uses TRBV25-1 and TRBJ1-6; tentatively, D is TRBD1 (5 bases). The CDR3 runs to 15 residues. The V gene's germline CDR1 is MGHDK and CDR2 SYGVNS. Trimming shortened V by 1 base and J by 8 bases, and 12 bases separated the two germline ends.

The CDR3 DNA sequence: TGTGCCAGCTCCGAGTTCGTAATAGGCGCTTTCTTT. Its protein is CASSEFVIGAFF. The chain is built from TRBV6-1 and TRBJ1-1; D unclear. The ends were cut back, 8 bases at V and 11 bases at J, with 18 bases in the middle. CDR3 length: 12 amino acids. Germline V gene data show CDR1 as MNHNS and CDR2 as SASEGT.

V usage is TRBV20-1 and J usage is TRBJ2-1; no definite D call. V lost 2 bases to trimming and J lost 8 bases, with 7 bases between them. CDR1 DFQATT and CDR2 SNEGSKA come from the germline V gene (reference sequence). The CDR3 runs 11 residues. CDR3 DNA: TGCAGTGCTAGACCATATTATGAGCAGTTCTTC. This gives the protein CSARPYYEQFF.

The chain employs TRBV27 and TRBJ2-1; D assignment may be TRBD1 or TRBD2 (6 bases each). This CDR3 contains 16 residues. Trimming shortened V by 4 bases and J by 3 bases, and 16 bases separated the two germline ends. In germline, CDR1 is MNHEY, CDR2 SMNVEV (reference sequence). The CDR3 is CASSSRGRGGYNEQFF. CDR3 bases: TGTGCCAGCAGTTCCCGGGGCAGGGGAGGCTACAATGAGCAGTTCTTC.

The chain recombines TRBV30 with TRBJ1-1, with a possible D match to TRBD1 (6 bases). V lost 8 bases and J lost 6, with 13 bases in between. CDR1 is GTSNPN, CDR2 SVGIG, per germline (reference sequence). This CDR3 is 11 amino acids long. DNA of the CDR3: TGTGCCGGGAACAGGGCCCCTGAAGCTTTCTTT. It is translated as CAGNRAPEAFF.

The rearrangement links TRBV19 to TRBJ1-2; no definite D call. Trimming took off 4 bases at V and 7 bases at J, with 7 bases between the two ends. CDR1 LNHDA and CDR2 SQIVND come from the germline V gene (reference sequence). This CDR3 contains 11 residues. As DNA, the CDR3 is TGTGCCAGTAGTAAACATATTGGCTACACCTTC. Encoded protein: CASSKHIGYTF.

V gene TRBV13 combines with J gene TRBJ2-1; 9 positions agree with TRBD2. The junction had 5 bases not matched to a gene; V was cut back by 3 bases and J by 5 bases. This CDR3 is 15 amino acids long. CDR1 and CDR2 (germline): PRHDT, FYEKMQ (reference sequence). CDR3 DNA: TGTGCCAGCAGCTTTGGGGTAGCGGGGGACAATGAGCAGTTCTTC. Protein product: CASSFGVAGDNEQFF.

This clone was detected a few times. This sequence joins TRBV5-4 and TRBJ1-1; tentatively, D is TRBD1 (5 bases). This CDR3 is 15 amino acids long. The V end was cut by 1 base, the J end by 1 base, with 11 bases between. Germline V lookup: CDR1 SGHNT, CDR2 YYREEE (reference sequence). In DNA form, the CDR3 reads TGTGCCAGCAGCTTGTATCAGGGCCAGAACACTGAAGCTTTCTTT. Protein: CASSLYQGQNTEAFF.

This CDR3 reads CASPKTNTTNTEAFF. CDR3 nucleotides: TGTGCCAGCCCAAAGACAAATACCACGAACACTGAAGCTTTCTTT. This chain uses TRBV6-1 with TRBJ1-1, with no clear D. CDR1 and CDR2 (germline): MNHNS, SASEGT. V was shortened by 8 bases and J by 1 base, with 17 bases between the two germline ends. The CDR3 sequence is 15 residues long.

The gene calls are TRBV28 and TRBJ1-5; TRBD1 might be the D (6 bases). Germline loops: CDR1 MDHEN, CDR2 SYDVKM. The V end was cut by 6 bases, the J end by 7 bases, with 16 bases between. CDR3 length: 14 amino acids. Here the CDR3 reads CASSPPDRSQPQHF. The CDR3 DNA is TGTGCCAGCAGCCCACCCGACAGGTCCCAGCCCCAGCATTTT.

This chain links TRBV2 with TRBJ2-6; perhaps TRBD2 as D (6 bases). The CDR3 contains 15 residues. Germline-derived CDR1 and CDR2 are SNHLY and FYNNEI. The V end was cut by 3 bases, the J end by 2 bases, with 8 bases between. This CDR3 reads CASSDWGAGANVLTF. The DNA of the CDR3 is TGTGCCAGCAGTGATTGGGGGGCTGGGGCCAACGTCCTGACTTTC.

The CDR3 reads CASSLKREISYNEQFF. CDR3 sequence (DNA): TGTGCCAGCAGCTTAAAGCGGGAAATTTCCTACAATGAGCAGTTCTTC. J is TRBJ2-1 and V is TRBV5-4; 7 positions match TRBD2. Germline CDR1 is SGHNT and CDR2 is YYREEE (reference sequence). This CDR3 comprises 16 residues. The trim removed 2 bases at V and 1 base at J, leaving 6 bases unmatched.

V is TRBV19 and J is TRBJ1-1; no clear D gene. This CDR3 has 13 residues. V was pared by 4 bases and J by 5 bases, with 11 bases between. CDR1 is LNHDA, CDR2 SQIVND, per germline (reference sequence). The CDR3 region has the DNA TGTGCCAGTAGTAAAACAATTGAGACTGAAGCTTTCTTT. Its translation is CASSKTIETEAFF.

The rearrangement links TRBV6-1 to TRBJ1-5; unclear D gene. The germline gives CDR1 MNHNS, CDR2 SASEGT. The germline V and J ends were trimmed by 2 bases and 4 bases, with 9 bases remaining between them. CDR3 length equals 14 residues. The CDR3 sequence is CASSELGDNQPQHF. CDR3 nucleotide sequence: TGTGCCAGCAGTGAACTTGGGGATAATCAGCCCCAGCATTTT.

The chain is built from TRBV25-1 and TRBJ2-5; 10 nucleotides agree with TRBD1. Germline assignment: CDR1 MGHDK and CDR2 SYGVNS. This CDR3 is built from 17 residues. Trimming took 2 bases from V and 1 from J; bases not matched to a gene: 7. CDR3 DNA: TGTGCCAGCAGTGAAGGGACAGGGGTCGATACCCAAGAGACCCAGTACTTC. Protein sequence: CASSEGTGVDTQETQYF.

The genes are TRBV28 and TRBJ1-3; the D gene is possibly TRBD1 (5 bases). V was trimmed by 5 bases and J by 9 bases, leaving 17 bases between them. Germline values: CDR1 MDHEN, CDR2 SYDVKM. This CDR3 region has 14 residues. CDR3: CASSPDAGQVTIYF. The CDR3 DNA is TGTGCCAGCAGTCCCGACGCGGGGCAGGTCACCATATATTTT.